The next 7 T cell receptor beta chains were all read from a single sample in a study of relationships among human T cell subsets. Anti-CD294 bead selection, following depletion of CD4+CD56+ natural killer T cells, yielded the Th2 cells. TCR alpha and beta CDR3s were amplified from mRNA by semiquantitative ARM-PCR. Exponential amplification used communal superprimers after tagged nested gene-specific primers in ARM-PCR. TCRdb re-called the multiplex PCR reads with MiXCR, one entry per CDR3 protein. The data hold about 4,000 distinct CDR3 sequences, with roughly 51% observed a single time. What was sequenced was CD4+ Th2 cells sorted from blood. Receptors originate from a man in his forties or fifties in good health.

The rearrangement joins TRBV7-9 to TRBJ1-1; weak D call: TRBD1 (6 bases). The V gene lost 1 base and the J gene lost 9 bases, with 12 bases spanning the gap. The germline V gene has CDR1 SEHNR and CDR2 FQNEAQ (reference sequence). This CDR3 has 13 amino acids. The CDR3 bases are TGTGCCAGCAGCTTAGGGGTTGGGGGGCAAGCTTTCTTT. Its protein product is CASSLGVGGQAFF.

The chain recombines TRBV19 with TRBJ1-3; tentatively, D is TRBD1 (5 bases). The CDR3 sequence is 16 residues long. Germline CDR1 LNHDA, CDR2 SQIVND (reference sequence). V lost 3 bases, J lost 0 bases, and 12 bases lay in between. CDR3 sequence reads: CASSISGLISGNTIYF. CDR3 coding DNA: TGTGCCAGTAGTATCTCGGGACTGATCTCTGGAAACACCATATATTTT.

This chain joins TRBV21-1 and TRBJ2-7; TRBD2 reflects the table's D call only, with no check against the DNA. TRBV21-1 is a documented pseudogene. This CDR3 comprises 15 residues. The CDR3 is CASSKGDCGAYEQYF. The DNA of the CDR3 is TGTGCCAGCAGCAAAGGGGACTGCGGAGCCTACGAGCAGTACTTC.

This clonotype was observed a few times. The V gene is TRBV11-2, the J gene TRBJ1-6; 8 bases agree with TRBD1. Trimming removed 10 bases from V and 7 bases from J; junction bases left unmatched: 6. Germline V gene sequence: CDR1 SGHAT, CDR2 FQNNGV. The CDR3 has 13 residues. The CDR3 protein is CATSQGANSPLHF. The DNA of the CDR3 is TGTGCCACTAGTCAGGGGGCCAATTCACCCCTCCACTTT.

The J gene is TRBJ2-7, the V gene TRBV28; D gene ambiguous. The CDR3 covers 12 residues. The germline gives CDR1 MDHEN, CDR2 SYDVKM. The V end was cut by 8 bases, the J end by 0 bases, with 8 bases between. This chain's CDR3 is CASVRFSYEQYF. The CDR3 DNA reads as TGTGCCAGCGTGCGGTTCTCCTACGAGCAGTACTTC.

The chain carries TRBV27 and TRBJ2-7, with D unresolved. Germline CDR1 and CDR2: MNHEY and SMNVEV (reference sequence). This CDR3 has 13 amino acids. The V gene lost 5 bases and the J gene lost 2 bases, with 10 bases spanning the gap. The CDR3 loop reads CASSPDPAYEQYF. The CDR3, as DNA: TGTGCCAGCAGTCCAGACCCGGCCTACGAGCAGTACTTC.

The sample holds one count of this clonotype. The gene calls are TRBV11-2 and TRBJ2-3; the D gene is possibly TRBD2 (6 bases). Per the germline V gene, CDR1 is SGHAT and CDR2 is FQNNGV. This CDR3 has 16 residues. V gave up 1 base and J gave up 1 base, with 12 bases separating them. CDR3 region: CASSLVADRGTDTQYF. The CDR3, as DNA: TGTGCCAGCAGCTTAGTAGCGGACCGGGGCACAGATACGCAGTATTTT.